What follows is one T cell receptor (beta chain) and its context. This receptor's antigen is unknown. Qualities for individual bases were not recorded, and no much larger clone is one base off. This sample stems from a study of siplizumab effects on memory and regulatory T cells (dated 2019 in TCRdb). Concerning the study at large: The effect of the anti-CD2 antibody siplizumab on alloreactive T-cell subsets was examined in allogeneic mixed lymphocyte reactions constructed from human PBMCs. What the authors observed across the whole study: Unstimulated naive T cells appeared to be more diverse than memory T cells, and naive cells seemed to make a substantial contribution to the alloresponse. Because sequences at frequencies below about 10^-5 were poorly captured, only a minor fraction of alloreactive clones could be mapped back to unstimulated subsets. About 75-96% of proliferating CD4+ or CD8+ clones could not be given a naive or memory phenotype. No functional confirmation was obtained for the suppressive function of proliferating Tregs from siplizumab cultures. Siplizumab significantly lowered the cumulative frequency of alloreactive sequences that could be traced to unstimulated CD4+ memory T cells. Among mappable alloreactive CD4+ clones, an average Treg-derived fraction of about 69% was observed with siplizumab, compared with more than 25% in control reactions.

TCRbeta CDR3 sequencing was performed on sorted unstimulated T cells and on proliferating T cells recovered from mixed lymphocyte reactions. Fresh whole blood from 9 to 11 HLA-typed healthy donors was used to isolate PBMCs. To map where alloreactive clones came from, CD4+ non-regulatory T cells in the unstimulated state were FACS-sorted. The library was generated by the immunoSEQ multiplex PCR assay. Approximately 10^5 TCR templates per sample were assayed by the deep sequencing platform. Genomic DNA extracted from sorted T cells was the material used for TCRbeta CDR3 sequencing. The study's own analysis went as follows. The R programming language was used for clonal analysis of the TCRbeta CDR3 data. Alloreactive CD4+ and CD8+ clones were defined by comparing unstimulated samples with post-reaction CFSE-low samples. By matching sequences to the repertoires of sorted unstimulated Treg and non-Treg cells, each alloreactive CD4+ clone was assigned a regulatory or non-regulatory origin. TCRdb took over this immuneACCESS table, retaining in-frame rearrangements with V and J assigned. Such tables are incomplete; in checked studies, under half of the missing clones stem from an unresolved V gene, and the remainder is unexplained. Clonal size and the V and J genes are those of that table, whereas D and trimming came from the DNA. In all, the sample holds some 120,000 clones, and about 95% of those were seen once. The ten largest clones add up to 1.5% to 2% of the sample.

CDR1 and CDR2, per the germline V gene (reference sequence), are WNHNN and SYGVQD. Ends trimmed: V by 4 bases, J by 1 base; bases unmatched to a gene: 5. CDR3 length: 15 amino acids, cysteine to phenylalanine. CDR3 DNA is the only sequence kept; it has 45 bases, read in frame from the first base. The sequence joins TRBV10-1 to TRBJ2-7, and 9 junction bases match TRBD1. This clonotype was obtained from a human donor in good health. The source material was non-Treg CD4+ T cells sorted from blood. This specimen's cell subset or site label, per the study, means: FACS-sorted unstimulated CD4+ non-regulatory T cells. The CDR3 corresponds to CASSASTGGSYEQYF. The DNA sequence is TGCGCCAGCAGTGCATCGACAGGGGGGTCCTACGAGCAGTACTTC.